Presented here are 27 T cell receptor beta chains from one specimen sequenced in a study of blood T cell repertoires in COVID-19. Sequencing used immunoSEQ multiplex PCR; TCRdb keeps in-frame clones, though not all of them. The data hold about 190,000 clones, with around 86% observed a single time. Sequencing was carried out using peripheral blood. The receptors were sampled from a woman in her 40s with acute or convalescent COVID-19.

J is TRBJ1-2 and V is TRBV27, with 8 positions matching TRBD1. V gave up 5 bases and J gave up 4 bases; unmatched junction bases: 12. The CDR3 spans 16 residues. The germline CDR1 and CDR2 sequences are MNHEY and SMNVEV (reference sequence). The CDR3, as DNA: TGTGCCAGCAGTCTCTCTTACTCGACAGGGGTCTATGGCTACACCTTC. The encoded protein is CASSLSYSTGVYGYTF.

V and J are TRBV2 and TRBJ1-1; TRBD1 matches 9 bases. Germline CDR1 SNHLY, CDR2 FYNNEI. The CDR3 spans 13 residues. The V and J ends lost 3 bases and 10 bases, in that order; junction bases with no gene match: 6. CDR3 protein: CASSEMGQGLAFF. In DNA, the CDR3 is TGTGCCAGCAGTGAGATGGGACAGGGTCTAGCTTTCTTT.

In DNA, the CDR3 is TGTGCCAGCAGCAAAGCGCTGGGGGGTGGGCTCTTC. Encoded protein: CASSKALGGGLF. The V gene is TRBV21-1, the J gene TRBJ2-1; TRBD2, the table's D call, was not compared with the DNA. TRBV21-1 constitutes a pseudogene. CDR3 length equals 12 residues.

The chain employs TRBV4-1 and TRBJ2-7; D is perhaps TRBD2 (6 bases). CDR3 length: 15 residues. Germline V lookup: CDR1 MGHRA, CDR2 YSYEKL. Between the trimmed V and J ends, which lost 0 bases and 3 bases, there was a span of 12 bases. CDR3 DNA sequence: TGCGCCAGCAGCCAAGATAGTCAGGGACTCTACGAGCAGTACTTC. Its protein is CASSQDSQGLYEQYF.

This chain joins TRBV6-4 and TRBJ1-5; the match to TRBD1 covers 8 bases. This CDR3 is 15 amino acids long. The V segment lost 3 bases and the J segment 1 base; nucleotides outside the gene matches: 2. Per the germline V gene, CDR1 is MRHNA and CDR2 is SNTAGT. CDR3 DNA sequence: TGTGCCAGCAGTGAGAGGACAGGGAGCAATCAGCCCCAGCATTTT. This codes for CASSERTGSNQPQHF.

This rearrangement joins TRBV18 to TRBJ2-7; 12 bases match TRBD2. In germline, CDR1 is KGHSH, CDR2 LQKENI. The length of the CDR3 is 18 residues. V trimming: 3 bases; J trimming: 7 bases; junction bases outside the gene matches: 16. The CDR3 loop is CASSPGLAGALSIGEQYF. CDR3 nucleotides: TGTGCCAGCTCACCGGGACTAGCGGGCGCCCTATCTATTGGAGAGCAGTACTTC.

V is TRBV12-3 or TRBV12-4 and J is TRBJ2-3; D is perhaps TRBD2 (6 bases). Trimming pared 3 bases from V and 3 bases from J, leaving 7 bases between. The length of the CDR3 is 13 residues. CDR3 residues: CASSFGGTDTQYF. CDR3 DNA sequence: TGTGCCAGCAGTTTCGGGGGAACAGATACGCAGTATTTT.

The J gene is TRBJ1-1, the V gene TRBV4-2, with 11 bases fitting TRBD1. The CDR3 loop spans 16 amino acids. V trimming: 1 base; J trimming: 6 bases; junction bases outside the gene matches: 7. Germline values: CDR1 LGHNA, CDR2 YNFKEQ. The CDR3 protein is CASSQVLGQGDPEAFF. The CDR3 nucleotides are TGTGCCAGCAGCCAAGTTCTGGGACAGGGGGATCCTGAAGCTTTCTTT.

CDR3 nucleotides: TGTGCCAGCAGCTTTACTAGCGGGGCTAGCACAGATACGCAGTATTTT. Translated: CASSFTSGASTDTQYF. The V call is TRBV7-2, the J call TRBJ2-3; 10 bases are shared with TRBD2. V lost 3 bases to trimming and J lost 0 bases; unmatched junction nucleotides: 3. The CDR3 length is 16 residues. Per the germline V gene, CDR1 is SGHTA and CDR2 is FQGNSA.

The count of this clone is one. The chain uses TRBV6-5 and TRBJ1-1, with D possibly TRBD1 on 5 matching bases. Germline assignment: CDR1 MNHEY and CDR2 SVGAGI. V was trimmed by 7 bases and J by 1 base, leaving 10 bases between them. CDR3 length: 13 amino acids. Here the CDR3 reads CASKRGTNTEAFF. The CDR3 region has the DNA TGTGCCAGCAAAAGGGGTACGAACACTGAAGCTTTCTTT.

This clone was seen once. The V gene is TRBV6-5, the J gene TRBJ1-2, with D unclear. Trimming removed 2 bases at V and 4 bases at J, with 17 bases between. The CDR3 runs to 16 residues. Germline V lookup: CDR1 MNHEY, CDR2 SVGAGI. In DNA form, the CDR3 reads TGTGCCAGCAGTTACAGCCTGCGGCTCGACGGCTATGGCTACACCTTC. Its protein is CASSYSLRLDGYGYTF.

This chain joins TRBV5-1 and TRBJ2-5; 8 bases agree with TRBD1. V shed 4 bases and J 0 bases; nucleotides not matched to a gene: 2. This CDR3 spans 14 amino acids. The germline V gene has CDR1 SGHRS and CDR2 YFSETQ. This chain's CDR3 is CASSGQGYQETQYF. CDR3 coding DNA: TGCGCCAGCAGCGGACAGGGATACCAAGAGACCCAGTACTTC. Supplemented by reference TRBV5-1 and TRBJ2-5, the full variable domain reads KAGVTQTPRYLIKTRGQQVTLSCSPISGHRSVSWYQQTPGQGLQFLFEYFSETQRNKGNFPGRFSGRQFSNSRSEMNVSTLELGDSALYLCASSGQGYQETQYFGPGTRLLVL.

This chain joins TRBV11-3 and TRBJ2-2, with D maybe TRBD1 (5 bases). Trimming removed 3 bases from V and 5 bases from J, with 10 bases in between. This CDR3 is built from 14 residues. CDR1 and CDR2 (germline): SGHNT, YENEEA. The CDR3 loop is CASSFQGTTGELFF. In DNA, the CDR3 is TGTGCCAGCAGCTTTCAGGGTACGACCGGGGAGCTGTTTTTT.

This clone was seen a single time. Here the CDR3 reads CASSPLAGGSHNEQFF. The DNA of the CDR3 is TGTGCCAGCTCACCACTAGCGGGGGGCTCTCACAATGAGCAGTTCTTC. The J gene is TRBJ2-1, the V gene TRBV18, with 10 bases identical to TRBD2. This CDR3 comprises 16 residues. The J segment lost 5 bases and the V segment lost 1 base, leaving 5 bases of the junction unmatched. Germline V CDR1 and CDR2: KGHSH, LQKENI. The whole variable domain, remainder taken from reference TRBV18 and TRBJ2-1, is NAGVMQNPRHLVRRRGQEARLRCSPMKGHSHVYWYRQLPEEGLKFMVYLQKENIIDESGMPKERFSAEFPKEGPSILRIQQVVRGDSAAYFCASSPLAGGSHNEQFFGPGTRLTVL.

The V call is TRBV10-3, the J call TRBJ2-7, with 8 bases that match TRBD1. Germline-derived CDR1 and CDR2 are ENHRY and SYGVKD. The CDR3 is 15 amino acids. After removal of 3 bases from V and 5 bases from J, the junction contained 9 bases not matched to a gene. The CDR3 protein is CAISDSRTGRNEQYF. The CDR3 region has the DNA TGTGCCATCAGTGACTCAAGGACAGGGCGCAACGAGCAGTACTTC.

The chain carries TRBV19 and TRBJ1-6; the D is unclear. This CDR3 is 15 amino acids long. The germline V and J ends were trimmed by 4 bases and 3 bases, with 10 bases remaining between them. Germline V gene lookup returns CDR1 LNHDA and CDR2 SQIVND (reference sequence). CDR3 amino acids: CASSTNGLYNSPLHF. CDR3 coding DNA: TGTGCCAGTAGTACTAACGGACTCTATAATTCACCCCTCCACTTT.

This sequence joins TRBV4-1 and TRBJ2-1; TRBD2 matches 12 bases. V gave up 0 bases and J gave up 7 bases; unmatched junction bases: 4. Germline CDR1 and CDR2: MGHRA and YSYEKL. This CDR3 has 16 residues. The CDR3 reads CASSQEGLAGLNEQFF. CDR3 DNA sequence: TGCGCCAGCAGCCAAGAGGGACTAGCGGGTCTAAATGAGCAGTTCTTC.

The chain is built from TRBV18 and TRBJ1-1, with 7 bases fitting TRBD1. Germline CDR1 and CDR2: KGHSH and LQKENI. V shed 3 bases, J shed 8 bases, and the junction held 9 bases outside the gene matches. The CDR3 is 14 residues long. CDR3 residues: CASSPRTGDKEAFF. DNA of the CDR3: TGTGCCAGCTCACCTCGCACAGGGGATAAAGAAGCTTTCTTT.

The rearrangement joins TRBV2 to TRBJ1-1; no definite D call. CDR3 length equals 14 residues. The V end was cut by 0 bases, the J end by 6 bases, with 11 bases between. The germline CDR1 and CDR2 sequences are SNHLY and FYNNEI. The CDR3 bases are TGTGCCAGCAGTGAAGCCCCTCCGGGTCCTGAAGCTTTCTTT. This gives the protein CASSEAPPGPEAFF.

CDR3 sequence reads: CASSATGGFYGYTF. Here the CDR3 DNA reads TGTGCCAGCAGTGCCACAGGGGGTTTCTATGGCTACACCTTC. The rearrangement uses TRBV6-4 and TRBJ1-2, with 8 positions matching TRBD1. V dropped 4 bases and J dropped 4; count of bases not matched to a gene: 5. The CDR3 spans 14 residues. CDR1 MRHNA and CDR2 SNTAGT come from the germline V gene.

This chain uses TRBV27 with TRBJ2-7, with 7 bases that match TRBD1. CDR1 and CDR2 (germline): MNHEY, SMNVEV (reference sequence). CDR3 size: 15 residues. V trimming: 6 bases; J trimming: 2 bases; junction bases outside the gene matches: 10. CDR3 coding DNA: TGTGCCAGCAGCCCAGAGGGACAGATTCCCTACGAGCAGTACTTC. This translates into CASSPEGQIPYEQYF.

The chain carries TRBV18 and TRBJ1-4; 8 bases match TRBD1. V was clipped by 3 bases and J by 2 bases; unmatched bases: 8. The CDR3 spans 17 residues. Germline CDR1 KGHSH, CDR2 LQKENI. The CDR3 DNA reads as TGTGCCAGCTCACCCCGACAGGGGAGCGGTACTAATGAAAAACTGTTTTTT. Its protein product is CASSPRQGSGTNEKLFF.

The chain joins TRBV6-5 to TRBJ1-5, with unresolved D. Germline values: CDR1 MNHEY, CDR2 SVGAGI. The CDR3 is made up of 13 amino acids. V dropped 0 bases and J dropped 6 bases, with 6 bases sitting between them. Here the CDR3 DNA reads TGTGCCAGCAGTTACTCGTCCCTTCAGCCCCAGCATTTT. This sequence encodes CASSYSSLQPQHF.

The chain recombines TRBV24-1 with TRBJ1-2, with 8 bases that match TRBD1. The germline CDR1 and CDR2 sequences are KGHDR and SFDVKD. After removal of 9 bases from V and 8 bases from J, the junction contained 16 bases not matched to a gene. The CDR3 length is 15 residues. CDR3 nucleotides: TGTGCCACCCAGAAAGCTGGACAGGGTTTTGGCGGCTACACCTTC. Amino acid sequence: CATQKAGQGFGGYTF.

The rearrangement joins TRBV25-1 to TRBJ1-1; 8 bases are shared with TRBD1. Trimming at V came to 7 bases and at J to 3 bases, leaving 7 bases not matched to a gene. Germline V CDR1 and CDR2: MGHDK, SYGVNS. This CDR3 has 14 residues. The DNA of the CDR3 is TGTGCCAGCATCGGACAGGGAGGGTACACTGAAGCTTTCTTT. This gives the protein CASIGQGGYTEAFF.

The chain links TRBV19 to TRBJ1-5, with 9 bases identical to TRBD1. Germline V gene data show CDR1 as LNHDA and CDR2 as SQIVND (reference sequence). V lost 2 bases to trimming and J lost 6 bases; unmatched junction nucleotides: 2. The CDR3 is made up of 14 amino acids. Here the CDR3 reads CASSISTGGQPQHF. DNA for the CDR3: TGTGCCAGTAGTATATCGACAGGGGGTCAGCCCCAGCATTTT.

The rearrangement uses TRBV18 and TRBJ1-2; D is unclear. The CDR3 runs 10 residues. Germline V gene data show CDR1 as KGHSH and CDR2 as LQKENI. Between the trimmed V and J ends, which lost 5 bases and 8 bases, there was a span of 6 bases. The DNA for the CDR3 is TGTGCCAGCTCAGGGCCCGGCTACACCTTC. Amino acids: CASSGPGYTF.